Listed here are 2 T cell receptor beta chains from one sample, sequenced in a study of monozygotic twins with inflammatory bowel disease. TCRdb re-called the 5' RACE reads, yielding one record per CDR3 amino acid sequence without DNA. The sample's table shows about 440,000 distinct CDR3 sequences. The specimen sequenced was blood. The receptors originated from a human donor with ulcerative colitis or Crohn's disease, or a healthy co-twin of an affected twin (not recorded which).

The rearrangement joins TRBV11-2 to TRBJ2-5; without DNA, the TCRdb call of TRBD2 cannot be checked. Germline V CDR1 and CDR2: SGHAT, FQNNGV. The CDR3 covers 18 residues. The CDR3 is CASSLVAGGKFYQETQYF. Variable domain in full (rest from reference TRBV11-2 and TRBJ2-5): EAGVAQSPRYKIIEKRQSVAFWCNPISGHATLYWYQQILGQGPKLLIQFQNNGVVDDSQLPKDRFSAERLKGVDSTLKIQPAKLEDSAVYLCASSLVAGGKFYQETQYFGPGTRLLVL.

This rearrangement joins TRBV6-5 to TRBJ1-3. From germline, CDR1 is MNHEY and CDR2 SVGAGI. This CDR3 has 15 amino acids. The CDR3 sequence: CASSYDGLSGNTIYF.